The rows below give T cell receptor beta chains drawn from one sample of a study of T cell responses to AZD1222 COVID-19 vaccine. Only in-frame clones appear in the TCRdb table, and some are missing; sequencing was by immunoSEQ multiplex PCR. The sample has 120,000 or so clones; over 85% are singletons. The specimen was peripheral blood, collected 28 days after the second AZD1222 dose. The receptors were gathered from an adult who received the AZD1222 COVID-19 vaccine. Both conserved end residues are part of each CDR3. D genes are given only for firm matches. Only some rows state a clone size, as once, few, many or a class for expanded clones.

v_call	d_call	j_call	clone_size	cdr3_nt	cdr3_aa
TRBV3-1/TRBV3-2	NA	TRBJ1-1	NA	TGTGCCAGCAGCCAAGATATCCGTCCCAGCAAAAACACTGAAGCTTTCTTT	CASSQDIRPSKNTEAFF
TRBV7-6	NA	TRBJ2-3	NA	TGTGCCAGCAGCTTATGGGCGAGCACAGATACGCAGTATTTT	CASSLWASTDTQYF
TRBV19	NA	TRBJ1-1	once	TGTGCCAGTAGTATAGTGACGGGGGTTGAAGCTTTCTTT	CASSIVTGVEAFF
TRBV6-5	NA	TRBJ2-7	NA	TGTGCCAGCAGTTCCCGATCCTACGAGCAGTACTTC	CASSSRSYEQYF
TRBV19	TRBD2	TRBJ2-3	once	TGTGCCAGTAGTCCACTAGCGGGAGCATCAGATACGCAGTATTTT	CASSPLAGASDTQYF
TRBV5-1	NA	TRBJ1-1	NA	TGCGCCAGCAGCTTGAACCGGGAGGGTGAAGCTTTCTTT	CASSLNREGEAFF
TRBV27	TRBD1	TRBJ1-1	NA	TGTGCCAGCAGTTCCCTTGGACAGGCGAACACTGAAGCTTTCTTT	CASSSLGQANTEAFF
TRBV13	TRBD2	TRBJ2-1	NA	TGTGCCAGCATTTCGGGGGGGCTTAGCGGGAGGAATAATGAGCAGTTCTTC	CASISGGLSGRNNEQFF
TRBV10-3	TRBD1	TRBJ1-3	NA	TGTGCCATCCAGGGGGCTGATGGAAACACCATATATTTT	CAIQGADGNTIYF
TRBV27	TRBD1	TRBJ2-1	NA	TGTGCCACCCGCCTGGGGACAGACTACAATGAGCAGTTCTTC	CATRLGTDYNEQFF
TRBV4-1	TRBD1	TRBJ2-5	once	TGCGCCAGCAGCTCGCGACAGGGGGCTAGGGAGACCCAGTACTTC	CASSSRQGARETQYF
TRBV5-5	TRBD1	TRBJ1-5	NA	TGTGCCAGCAGCTTGGATGCAGGGGGCTGGAACCAGCCCCAGCATTTT	CASSLDAGGWNQPQHF
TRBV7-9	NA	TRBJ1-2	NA	TGTGCCAGCAGCTTAGCTCTTAACTATGGCTACACCTTC	CASSLALNYGYTF
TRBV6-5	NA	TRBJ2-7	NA	TGTGCCAGCAGTTACTCCGGGAGCCCCGATGACGAGCAGTACTTC	CASSYSGSPDDEQYF
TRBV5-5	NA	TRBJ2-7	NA	TGTGCCAGCAGCTTGCTACCGGAGACTAGTCCCCACGAGCAGTACTTC	CASSLLPETSPHEQYF
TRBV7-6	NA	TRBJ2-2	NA	TGTGCCAGCAGCTTGGGGGCGAGGACCGGGGAGCTGTTTTTT	CASSLGARTGELFF
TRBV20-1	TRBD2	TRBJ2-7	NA	TGCAGTGCTAGTTTACCTAGCGGGAGGAAATACGAGCAGTACTTC	CSASLPSGRKYEQYF
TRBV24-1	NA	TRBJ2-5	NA	TGTGCCACCAGTGATTCCCGACAGCGCGGAGGAGAGACCCAGTACTTC	CATSDSRQRGGETQYF
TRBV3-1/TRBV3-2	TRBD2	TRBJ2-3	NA	TGTGCCAGCAGCCAATCTAGCGGGAGAACAGATACGCAGTATTTT	CASSQSSGRTDTQYF
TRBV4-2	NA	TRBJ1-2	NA	TGTGCCAGCAGCCAACAGACAGGAGGGTATGGCTACACCTTC	CASSQQTGGYGYTF
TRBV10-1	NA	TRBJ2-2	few	TGCGCCAGCAAAGGTTCAGAATACACCGGGGAGCTGTTTTTT	CASKGSEYTGELFF
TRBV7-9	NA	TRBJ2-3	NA	TGTGCCAGCAGCTTGGGAGACGTCGCAGATACGCAGTATTTT	CASSLGDVADTQYF
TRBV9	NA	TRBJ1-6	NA	TGTGCCAGCAGCCAGGGGCGCCCCAATTCACCCCTCCACTTT	CASSQGRPNSPLHF
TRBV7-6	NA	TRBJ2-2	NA	TGTGCCAGCAGCCTCCAGCAGGCCGGGGAGCTGTTTTTT	CASSLQQAGELFF
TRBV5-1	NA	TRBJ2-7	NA	TGCGCCAGCAGCTTGGCCGCAGGGTTGGCATCGACCTACGAGCAGTACTTC	CASSLAAGLASTYEQYF
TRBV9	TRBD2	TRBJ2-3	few	TGTGCCAGCAGCGTAGTTCCAGGGCGAGCGGGGGGACTTAGCACAGATACGCAGTATTTT	CASSVVPGRAGGLSTDTQYF
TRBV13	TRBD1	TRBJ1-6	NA	TGTGCCAGCAGCTTATACAGGGGTAATTCACCCCTCCACTTT	CASSLYRGNSPLHF
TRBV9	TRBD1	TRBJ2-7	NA	TGTGCCAGCAGCGTAGGACAGGGTTCGACTCCACGTGAGCAGTACTTC	CASSVGQGSTPREQYF